Shown below are 29 T cell receptor beta chains from a single sample sequenced in a study of blood T cell repertoires in COVID-19. TCRdb's copy holds only in-frame clones and misses some; the assay was immunoSEQ multiplex PCR. There are roughly 300,000 clones in the sample; around nine tenths occur only once, and 1% to 1.3% lies in the top ten. Source material: PBMCs or T cells enriched from blood (not recorded which). Receptors originate from a woman between 25 and 40 years old who had recovered from COVID-19.

V is TRBV27 and J is TRBJ2-1; D gene uncertain. This CDR3 is built from 15 residues. The germline gives CDR1 MNHEY, CDR2 SMNVEV (reference sequence). V lost 5 bases and J lost 3, with 14 bases in between. As DNA, the CDR3 is TGTGCCAGCAGTCCCGGCTTGACTCTCTACAATGAGCAGTTCTTC. It codes for CASSPGLTLYNEQFF.

The genes are TRBV19 and TRBJ2-3; the match to TRBD2 covers 7 bases. After removal of 3 bases from V and 4 bases from J, the junction contained 1 base not matched to a gene. The germline CDR1 and CDR2 sequences are LNHDA and SQIVND (reference sequence). The CDR3 covers 13 residues. CDR3 sequence: CASSMSGADTQYF. The CDR3 bases are TGTGCCAGTAGTATGAGCGGGGCAGATACGCAGTATTTT.

The rearrangement links TRBV28 to TRBJ2-7; 8 bases line up with TRBD2. The CDR3 extends over 15 amino acids. Germline CDR1 MDHEN, CDR2 SYDVKM. The junction had 5 bases not matched to a gene; V was cut back by 4 bases and J by 0 bases. DNA of the CDR3: TGTGCCAGCAGTTCCCCTAGCGGGCTCTCCTACGAGCAGTACTTC. Translating it yields CASSSPSGLSYEQYF.

J is TRBJ2-3 and V is TRBV25-1, with 8 positions matching TRBD1. V lost 8 bases, J lost 3 bases, and 4 bases stayed unmatched. This CDR3 spans 13 amino acids. The germline CDR1 and CDR2 sequences are MGHDK and SYGVNS. This CDR3 reads CASEGQVTDTQYF. The CDR3 nucleotides read TGTGCCAGCGAGGGACAGGTAACAGATACGCAGTATTTT.

The chain has TRBV2 and TRBJ2-7, with a tentative D call TRBD2 (6 bases). The germline V gene has CDR1 SNHLY and CDR2 FYNNEI. Trimming removed 4 bases from V and 2 bases from J, with 15 bases in between. The CDR3 spans 15 residues. The CDR3 reads CASSASGTQAYEQYF. CDR3 nucleotide sequence: TGTGCCAGCAGTGCCTCCGGGACTCAAGCCTACGAGCAGTACTTC.

This chain uses TRBV15 with TRBJ2-7; D is unclear. The ends were cut back, 1 base at V and 2 bases at J, with 12 bases in the middle. The CDR3 runs to 15 residues. Germline CDR1 and CDR2: LNHNV and YYDKDF (reference sequence). CDR3 nucleotide sequence: TGTGCCACCAGCAGAGCGCAAGACAAGCCCTACGAGCAGTACTTC. Translated: CATSRAQDKPYEQYF.

The rearrangement joins TRBV6-5 to TRBJ2-7; 8 bases are shared with TRBD2. The CDR3 length is 14 residues. The trim removed 6 bases at V and 2 bases at J, leaving 6 bases unmatched. Germline V gives CDR1 MNHEY, CDR2 SVGAGI. The CDR3 here is CASRTTSATYEQYF. For the CDR3, the DNA is TGTGCCAGCAGGACGACTAGCGCGACCTACGAGCAGTACTTC.

The chain uses TRBV7-6 and TRBJ2-3; 9 positions match TRBD2. V lost 1 base and J lost 2; bases outside the gene matches: 7. Germline CDR1 reads SGHVS; CDR2 reads FNYEAQ. The CDR3 loop spans 17 amino acids. This CDR3 reads CASSLGASGVLTDTQYF. CDR3 nucleotide sequence: TGTGCCAGCAGCTTAGGCGCTAGCGGGGTACTCACAGATACGCAGTATTTT.

V is TRBV6-5 and J is TRBJ2-5, with D uncertain. The CDR3 is 14 amino acids. Between the trimmed V and J ends, which lost 8 bases and 1 base, there was a span of 14 bases. The germline V gene encodes CDR1 MNHEY and CDR2 SVGAGI. This CDR3 reads CASSGTASQETQYF. In DNA, the CDR3 is TGTGCCAGCTCAGGAACCGCCTCCCAAGAGACCCAGTACTTC.

The chain couples TRBV30 to TRBJ2-1; 9 bases agree with TRBD1. The trim removed 0 bases at V and 8 bases at J, leaving 8 bases unmatched. In germline, CDR1 is GTSNPN, CDR2 SVGIG (reference sequence). The CDR3 length is 15 residues. The CDR3, as DNA: TGTGCCTGGAGTGTCCCGGGACAGGGCACTTATGAGCAGTTCTTC. It translates to CAWSVPGQGTYEQFF. Complete variable domain (other parts from reference TRBV30 and TRBJ2-1): SQTIHQWPATLVQPVGSPLSLECTVEGTSNPNLYWYRQAAGRGLQLLFYSVGIGQISSEVPQNLSASRPQDRQFILSSKKLLLSDSGFYLCAWSVPGQGTYEQFFGPGTRLTVL.

The rearrangement joins TRBV2 to TRBJ2-3, with 8 bases fitting TRBD1. The germline V gene encodes CDR1 SNHLY and CDR2 FYNNEI. The CDR3 extends over 15 amino acids. With V trimmed by 1 base and J by 2 bases, 2 bases remained unmatched. CDR3 sequence reads: CASSEGTGYTDTQYF. CDR3 DNA: TGTGCCAGCAGTGAAGGGACAGGGTACACAGATACGCAGTATTTT.

The chain joins TRBV5-6 to TRBJ2-1; tentatively, D is TRBD2 (6 bases). In germline, CDR1 is SGHDT, CDR2 YYEEEE. This CDR3 is built from 14 residues. V was shortened by 3 bases and J by 5 bases, with 12 bases between the two germline ends. CDR3 coding DNA: TGTGCCAGCAGCTGGCGACCGGGAGACAATGAGCAGTTCTTC. Translation: CASSWRPGDNEQFF.

The chain employs TRBV7-9 and TRBJ1-3, with D perhaps matching TRBD1 (6 bases). The germline V gene has CDR1 SEHNR and CDR2 FQNEAQ (reference sequence). The ends were cut back, 0 bases at V and 0 bases at J, with 15 bases in the middle. This CDR3 is 18 amino acids long. DNA for the CDR3: TGTGCCAGCAGCTTAGCCTTACAGGGAAGGATCTCTGGAAACACCATATATTTT. The encoded protein is CASSLALQGRISGNTIYF.

The chain recombines TRBV5-1 with TRBJ1-1; 10 nucleotides match TRBD1. Trimming cost V 1 base and J 3 bases; bases outside gene matches: 3. The germline V gene encodes CDR1 SGHRS and CDR2 YFSETQ. The CDR3 contains 15 residues. The CDR3: CASSLPDRGDTEAFF. CDR3 in DNA: TGCGCCAGCAGCTTGCCGGACAGGGGGGACACTGAAGCTTTCTTT.

V and J are TRBV5-8 and TRBJ2-5; D perhaps matches TRBD1 (6 bases). The V gene's germline CDR1 is SGHTS and CDR2 YDEGEE. V lost 0 bases and J 5 bases, leaving 20 bases between the germline ends. This CDR3 comprises 17 residues. This CDR3 reads CASSLAAGQLPWETQYF. CDR3 DNA: TGTGCCAGCAGCTTGGCCGCTGGACAGCTACCTTGGGAGACCCAGTACTTC.

The chain uses TRBV28 and TRBJ1-1; a weak D match, TRBD1 (5 bases). Germline CDR1 is MDHEN and CDR2 is SYDVKM. V dropped 3 bases and J dropped 1 base, with 9 bases sitting between them. This CDR3 is built from 14 residues. This CDR3 reads CASSFGQPNTEAFF. Written as DNA, the CDR3 is TGTGCCAGCAGTTTTGGACAACCGAACACTGAAGCTTTCTTT.

This chain joins TRBV4-1 and TRBJ2-5, with D possibly being TRBD2 (5 bases). Trimming removed 6 bases from V and 5 bases from J, with 22 bases in between. The CDR3 totals 16 residues. The germline gives CDR1 MGHRA, CDR2 YSYEKL. The CDR3 bases are TGCGCCAGCAGTCCAGCGACGGCGGGCCCGCAGGAGACCCAGTACTTC. As protein: CASSPATAGPQETQYF.

On this clone itself: Other DNA variants within this sample encode the same CDR3. V and J are TRBV28 and TRBJ1-2; 7 bases are shared with TRBD1. The CDR3 contains 13 residues. Losses at the gene ends were 5 bases for V and 2 bases for J; bases not matched to a gene: 2. Germline assignment: CDR1 MDHEN and CDR2 SYDVKM. CDR3 region: CASSPTGNYGYTF. In DNA form, the CDR3 reads TGTGCCAGCAGTCCGACAGGGAACTATGGCTACACCTTC.

This clone was seen a handful of times. The J gene is TRBJ2-3, the V gene TRBV6-1; 9 bases are a match to TRBD2. The CDR3 runs 15 residues. Germline V CDR1 and CDR2: MNHNS, SASEGT. J gave up 4 bases and V 1 base, and 3 bases lay outside the gene matches. This CDR3 is CASSEGLAGSDTQYF. The CDR3 DNA reads as TGTGCCAGCAGTGAAGGGCTAGCGGGGTCAGATACGCAGTATTTT.

The chain is built from TRBV27 and TRBJ2-1; 13 bases line up with TRBD2. Germline V gene data show CDR1 as MNHEY and CDR2 as SMNVEV (reference sequence). This CDR3 comprises 18 residues. Losses at the gene ends were 8 bases for V and 0 bases for J; bases not matched to a gene: 10. CDR3 DNA: TGTGCCAGCTGGGGCCGGACTAGCGGGAGAGGCTCCTACAATGAGCAGTTCTTC. Translated, it gives CASWGRTSGRGSYNEQFF.

The chain uses TRBV6-6 and TRBJ1-2; D is unclear. The CDR3 is made up of 14 amino acids. Germline V gives CDR1 MNHNY, CDR2 SVGAGI (reference sequence). V was shortened by 2 bases and J by 4 bases, with 11 bases between the two germline ends. The CDR3: CASSYLPELYGYTF. The CDR3 coding sequence is TGTGCCAGCAGTTACCTGCCCGAACTCTATGGCTACACCTTC.

The chain has TRBV2 and TRBJ2-2; TRBD1 is a possible D gene (6 bases). The germline V gene encodes CDR1 SNHLY and CDR2 FYNNEI. This CDR3 spans 14 amino acids. Trimming took off 6 bases at V and 5 bases at J, with 13 bases between the two ends. Written as DNA, the CDR3 is TGTGCCAGCAGAAGGAGACAGGATACCGGGGAGCTGTTTTTT. It codes for CASRRRQDTGELFF. The complete variable domain, with remaining parts taken from reference TRBV2 and TRBJ2-2, reads EPEVTQTPSHQVTQMGQEVILRCVPISNHLYFYWYRQILGQKVEFLVSFYNNEISEKSEIFDDQFSVERPDGSNFTLKIRSTKLEDSAMYFCASRRRQDTGELFFGEGSRLTVL.

The chain uses TRBV5-6 and TRBJ2-1; 11 nucleotides align to TRBD2. From germline, CDR1 is SGHDT and CDR2 YYEEEE. This CDR3 region has 14 residues. J lost 7 bases, V lost 4 bases, and 4 bases had no gene match. The CDR3 DNA reads TGTGCCAGCAGCCCGGGACTAGCGGATAATGAGCAGTTCTTC. Its translation: CASSPGLADNEQFF.

The chain recombines TRBV2 with TRBJ2-7; TRBD1 matches 7 bases. The ends lost 6 bases at V and 13 bases at J; junction bases unmatched: 9. The CDR3 contains 11 residues. Germline V gene data show CDR1 as SNHLY and CDR2 as FYNNEI. The CDR3 spells CASRLEGQAYF. CDR3 nucleotide sequence: TGTGCCAGCAGGCTCGAAGGACAGGCATACTTC. The variable domain in full, completed from reference TRBV2 and TRBJ2-7, reads EPEVTQTPSHQVTQMGQEVILRCVPISNHLYFYWYRQILGQKVEFLVSFYNNEISEKSEIFDDQFSVERPDGSNFTLKIRSTKLEDSAMYFCASRLEGQAYFGPGTRLTVT.

This rearrangement joins TRBV9 to TRBJ2-1, with 11 bases aligning to TRBD2. Germline-derived CDR1 and CDR2 are SGDLS and YYNGEE. J was trimmed by 10 bases and V by 7 bases; bases with no gene match: 7. The CDR3 contains 13 residues. The CDR3 DNA reads as TGTGCCAGCGCACTAGCGGGAGTAGGAGAGCAGTTCTTC. Protein sequence: CASALAGVGEQFF.

This sequence joins TRBV19 and TRBJ2-7; 10 bases fit TRBD1. Trimming removed 3 bases from V and 3 bases from J; junction bases left unmatched: 5. Germline V gene data show CDR1 as LNHDA and CDR2 as SQIVND (reference sequence). The CDR3 is 15 residues long. This CDR3 reads CASSIGDRGGYEQYF. DNA for the CDR3: TGTGCCAGTAGTATTGGGGACAGGGGCGGCTACGAGCAGTACTTC.

Points on this clone: Other DNA sequences of this sample code for an identical CDR3. The chain combines TRBV6-2 or TRBV6-3 with TRBJ2-7, with 14 bases fitting TRBD2. CDR3 size: 16 residues. Germline V lookup: CDR1 MNHEY, CDR2 SVGEGT. V gave up 4 bases and J gave up 3 bases; unmatched junction bases: 5. The CDR3, as DNA: TGTGCCAGCAGTTCCGCCGGGACTAGCGGGAGCTACGAGCAGTACTTC. It translates to CASSSAGTSGSYEQYF.

A single count supports this clone. The chain couples TRBV7-6 to TRBJ2-7; D may be TRBD2 (5 bases). The CDR3 has 14 residues. The germline gives CDR1 SGHVS, CDR2 FNYEAQ. Trimming shortened V by 1 base and J by 2 bases, and 9 bases separated the two germline ends. In nucleotides, the CDR3 is TGTGCCAGCAGCTTAGGGACTCTCACCTACGAGCAGTACTTC. It encodes CASSLGTLTYEQYF.

The sample holds a few counts of this clone. V and J are TRBV27 and TRBJ1-5; the D is unclear. V lost 3 bases to trimming and J lost 1 base, with 4 bases between them. CDR1 and CDR2 (germline): MNHEY, SMNVEV (reference sequence). The CDR3 covers 13 residues. This chain's CDR3 is CASSLTSNQPQHF. The CDR3 bases are TGTGCCAGCAGTTTGACAAGCAATCAGCCCCAGCATTTT.